This T cell receptor beta chain was sequenced in a study of T cell clonality in common variable immunodeficiency. The V end lost 0 bases, the J end lost 2 bases, and 8 bases lay between the germline ends. This CDR3 is built from 14 residues. Germline CDR1 SGHAT, CDR2 FQNNGV. The sample holds many counts of this clone. Its antigen is still unknown. The read ends 3 residues before the CDR3 terminus; that terminus is restored from the germline J gene. Equal genomic DNA amounts from CVID and control samples were sequenced. Data came from immunoSEQ multiplex PCR; TCRdb stores just in-frame clones and leaves some out. The sample holds under 50,000 clones, and no clone turns up only once. Overall study results and limits: CVID subjects shared fewer TCRbeta clones than healthy controls did. CVID subjects had higher TCRbeta clonality than healthy controls, most marked in about a third. Common variable immunodeficiency TCR beta sequences reportedly had fewer deletions and N-nucleotide insertions.

The sequencing sample was made of peripheral blood mononuclear cells. The clonotype originates from a person aged 18 to 69 in good health. This chain joins TRBV11-2 and TRBJ2-7; no clear D gene. CDR3 in amino acids: CASSLDFGPYEQYF. The sequenced part of the CDR3 DNA is TGTGCCAGCAGCTTAGACTTCGGTCCCTACGAG.